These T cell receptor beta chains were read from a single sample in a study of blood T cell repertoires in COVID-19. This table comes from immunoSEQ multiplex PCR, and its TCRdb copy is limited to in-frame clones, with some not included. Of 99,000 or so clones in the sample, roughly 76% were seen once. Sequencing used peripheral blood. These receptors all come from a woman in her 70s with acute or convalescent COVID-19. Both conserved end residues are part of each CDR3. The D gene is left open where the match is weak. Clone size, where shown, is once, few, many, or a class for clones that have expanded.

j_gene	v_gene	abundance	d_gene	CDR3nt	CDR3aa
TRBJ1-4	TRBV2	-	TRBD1	TGTGCCAGCAGCCCCCAGGGGGGTCGAGAAAAACTGTTTTTT	CASSPQGGREKLFF
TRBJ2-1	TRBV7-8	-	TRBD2	TGTGCCAGCAGCTTAACCTCGGGACTAGCCTACAATGAGCAGTTCTTC	CASSLTSGLAYNEQFF
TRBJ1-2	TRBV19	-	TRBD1	TGTGCCAGTAGTCCAGGACAGGGCGGTCCTAACTATGGCTACACCTTC	CASSPGQGGPNYGYTF
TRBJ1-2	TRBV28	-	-	TGTGCCAGCAGTTCATCCACATTCTATGGCTACACCTTC	CASSSSTFYGYTF
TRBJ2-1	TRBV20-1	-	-	TGCAGTGCTAGCAACAACAATGAGCAGTTCTTC	CSASNNNEQFF
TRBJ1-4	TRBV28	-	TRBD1	TGTGCCAGCAGTCCAAATACAGGGGGCGGTTTTTCTAATGAAAAACTGTTTTTT	CASSPNTGGGFSNEKLFF
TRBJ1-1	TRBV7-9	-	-	TGTGCCAGCAGCTTAGGGGGACTCATGAACACTGAAGCTTTCTTT	CASSLGGLMNTEAFF
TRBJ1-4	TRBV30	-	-	TGTGCCTGGAGCGGAGGGGATGAAAAACTGTTTTTT	CAWSGGDEKLFF
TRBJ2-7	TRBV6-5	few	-	TGTGCCAGCCTCGACAGTAACTCCTACGAGCAGTACTTC	CASLDSNSYEQYF
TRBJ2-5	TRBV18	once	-	TGTGCCAGCTCACCCTTGAGGCCTAGCACGGAGACCCAGTACTTC	CASSPLRPSTETQYF
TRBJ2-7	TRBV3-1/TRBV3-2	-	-	TGTGCCAGCAGCCAAAAAAAAGAATACAGGGGGGGCCCCTACGAGCAGTACTTC	CASSQKKEYRGGPYEQYF
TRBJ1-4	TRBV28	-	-	TGTGCCAGCAGTTTATTCAGGACAGAAGGAAAACTGTTTTTT	CASSLFRTEGKLFF
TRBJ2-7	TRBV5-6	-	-	TGTGCCAGCAGCCTCCCCCCAACAGGGACAAGCTCCTACGAGCAGTACTTC	CASSLPPTGTSSYEQYF
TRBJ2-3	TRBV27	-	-	TGTGCCAGCAGCCGACAGTTTACAGATACGCAGTATTTT	CASSRQFTDTQYF
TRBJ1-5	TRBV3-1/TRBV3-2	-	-	TGTGCCAGCAGCCAAGTTTCAGGGCAGCCCCAGCATTTT	CASSQVSGQPQHF
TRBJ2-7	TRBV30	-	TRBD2	TGTGCCTGGAGTGTAGGACTAGCGGGCTCCTACGAGCAGTACTTC	CAWSVGLAGSYEQYF
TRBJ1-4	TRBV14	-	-	TGTGCCAGCAGCCAAGCAGGGTATGAAAAACTGTTTTTT	CASSQAGYEKLFF
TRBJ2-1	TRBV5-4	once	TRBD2	TGTGCCAGCAGCTTGGTGATCGGGGGGTACAATGAGCAGTTCTTC	CASSLVIGGYNEQFF
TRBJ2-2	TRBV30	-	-	TGTGCCTGGAGGAGACAGGACACCGGGGAGCTGTTTTTT	CAWRRQDTGELFF
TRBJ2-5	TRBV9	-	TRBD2	TGTGCCAGCAGCGTGGGGCTCCCGGGACTAGCGGGAGAACGGGCAGAGACCCAGTACTTC	CASSVGLPGLAGERAETQYF
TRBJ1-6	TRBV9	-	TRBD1	TGTGCCAGCAGCGTAGGAGACAGGGGTAATTCACCCCTCCACTTT	CASSVGDRGNSPLHF
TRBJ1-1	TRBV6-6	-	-	TGTGCCAGCAGTGGAACAGGGAGGGGCACTGAAGCTTTCTTT	CASSGTGRGTEAFF
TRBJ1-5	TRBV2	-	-	TGTGCCAGCTTCGGGGGAGACAATCAGCCCCAGCATTTT	CASFGGDNQPQHF
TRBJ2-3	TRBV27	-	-	TGTGCCAGCAGTTTACAGGATCCTAGCACAGATACGCAGTATTTT	CASSLQDPSTDTQYF
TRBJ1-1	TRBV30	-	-	TGTGCCGCTCAAGGGACACATGCCACTGAAGCTTTCTTT	CAAQGTHATEAFF
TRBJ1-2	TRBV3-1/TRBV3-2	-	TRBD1	TGTGCCAGCAGCATACAGGGGGCGAATGGCTACACCTTC	CASSIQGANGYTF
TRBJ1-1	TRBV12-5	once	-	TGTGCTAGTGGTTTGGTAAGGGGAATATCAGGAAACACTGAAGCTTTCTTT	CASGLVRGISGNTEAFF
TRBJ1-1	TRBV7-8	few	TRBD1	TGTGCCAGCAGCTTAGCCTCCGGGACAGGGTTGGACACTGAAGCTTTCTTT	CASSLASGTGLDTEAFF
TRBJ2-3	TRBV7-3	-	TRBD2	TGTGCCAGCAGCCGGGGGGACTCAGATACGCAGTATTTT	CASSRGDSDTQYF
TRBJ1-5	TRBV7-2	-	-	TGTGCCAGCAGCTTAATTCGGGGGGCGGGGCAGCCCCAGCATTTT	CASSLIRGAGQPQHF
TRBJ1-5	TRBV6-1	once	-	TGTGCCAGCAGTGAGGAGGCAGTGGATCAGCCCCAGCATTTT	CASSEEAVDQPQHF
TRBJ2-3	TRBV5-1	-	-	TGCGCCAGCAGCTTGGAGGGGGGGCCTTGGGATACGCAGTATTTT	CASSLEGGPWDTQYF
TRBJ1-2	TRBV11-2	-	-	TGTGCCAGCAGCTTAGATACCGACAGAGGCTATGGCTACACCTTC	CASSLDTDRGYGYTF
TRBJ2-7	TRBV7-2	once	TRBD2	TGTGCCAGCAGCCCCGGGACTAGCGGGACGAGAGAGCAGTACTTC	CASSPGTSGTREQYF
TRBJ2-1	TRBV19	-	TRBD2	TGTGCCAGTAGTATAGCGGCTAGCGGCTACAATGAGCAGTTCTTC	CASSIAASGYNEQFF
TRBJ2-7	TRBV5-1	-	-	TGCGCCAGCAGCCCAAGGGACAAGGTGTACGAGCAGTACTTC	CASSPRDKVYEQYF
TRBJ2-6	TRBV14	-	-	TGTGCCAGCAGCCAAGATTCAGGACAGACTGGGGCCAACGTCCTGACTTTC	CASSQDSGQTGANVLTF
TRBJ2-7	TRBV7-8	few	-	TGTGCCAGCAGCTTAGGGGTGACAACCTACGAGCAGTACTTC	CASSLGVTTYEQYF
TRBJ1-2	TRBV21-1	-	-	TGTGCCAGCACCCTAAAGGGAGGGTCCTATGGCTACACCTTC	CASTLKGGSYGYTF
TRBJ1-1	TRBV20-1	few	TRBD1	TGCAGTGCTGACAGGGCTACTGAAGCTTTCTTT	CSADRATEAFF
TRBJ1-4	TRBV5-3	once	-	TGTGCCAGAAGCGGAACAGGGATATGTGAAAAACTGTTTTTT	CARSGTGICEKLFF
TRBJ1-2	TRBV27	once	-	TGTGCCAGCAGTCCTGAGTCAGGGCAGCACTATGGCTACACCTTC	CASSPESGQHYGYTF
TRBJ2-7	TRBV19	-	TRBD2	TGTGCCAGTAGTGAAGGACTAGCGGGTTCCTACGAGCAGTACTTC	CASSEGLAGSYEQYF
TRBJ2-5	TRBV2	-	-	TGTGCCAGCAGTGAACTAGGTATGGTGGAGACCCAGTACTTC	CASSELGMVETQYF
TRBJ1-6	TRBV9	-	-	TGTGCCAGCAGCGTTACAGGATTGGATTCACCCCTCCACTTT	CASSVTGLDSPLHF
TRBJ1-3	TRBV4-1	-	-	TGCGCCAGCAGCCAAGATCCAGGGTCTGGAAACACCATATATTTT	CASSQDPGSGNTIYF
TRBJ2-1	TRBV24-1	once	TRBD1	TGTGCCACCAGTGATCCCGGACAGGGGGGGTCCAATGAGCAGTTCTTC	CATSDPGQGGSNEQFF
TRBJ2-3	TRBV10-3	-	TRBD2	TGTGCCATCAGTGTATCGACTAGCGGGAACACAGATACGCAGTATTTT	CAISVSTSGNTDTQYF
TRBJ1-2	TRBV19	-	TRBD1	TGTGCCAGTAGTATCCCCAGGGGGGAAGCCTATGGCTACACCTTC	CASSIPRGEAYGYTF
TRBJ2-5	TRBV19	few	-	TGTGCCAGTAGTAAGACAGACCAAGAGACCCAGTACTTC	CASSKTDQETQYF
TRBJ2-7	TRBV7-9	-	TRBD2	TGTGCCAGCAGCTTTCAAGCTAGCGGGAATAACGAGCAGTACTTC	CASSFQASGNNEQYF
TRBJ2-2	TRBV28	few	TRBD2	TGTGCCAGCAGTTTAAGTTCGTGGGGGAGGGCGTCCCCCGGGGAGCTGTTTTTT	CASSLSSWGRASPGELFF
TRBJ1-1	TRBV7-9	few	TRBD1	TGTGCCAGCAGCACCGGACAGGGGCGGAACACTGAAGCTTTCTTT	CASSTGQGRNTEAFF
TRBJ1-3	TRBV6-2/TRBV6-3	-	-	TGTGCCAGCAGTTACTCGACGGACCCCCGCGGGGACACCATATATTTT	CASSYSTDPRGDTIYF
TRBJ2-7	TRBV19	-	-	TGTGCCAGTAGTGCCGACAGGTACGAGCAGTACTTC	CASSADRYEQYF
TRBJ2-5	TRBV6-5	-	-	TGTGCCAGCAGTTACTCGTACAGATCAGAAGAGACCCAGTACTTC	CASSYSYRSEETQYF
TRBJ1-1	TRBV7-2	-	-	TGTGCCAGCAGCTTTCTTCCGGGGGGCAACACTGAAGCTTTCTTT	CASSFLPGGNTEAFF
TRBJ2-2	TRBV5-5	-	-	TGTGCCAGCAGCCCGCTTTATAGCGCGAACACCGGGGAGCTGTTTTTT	CASSPLYSANTGELFF
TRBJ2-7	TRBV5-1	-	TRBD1	TGCGCCAGCGGTCGTTCGGGACAGGCCGTCCACGAGCAGTACTTC	CASGRSGQAVHEQYF